This T cell receptor beta chain was sequenced during a study of cytomegalovirus exposure and HLA in healthy donors. Study results and caveats: No immune exposure information besides CMV serostatus was available.

The PCR made use of 60 Vbeta and 13 Jbeta primers. Clones were sequenced by immunoSEQ multiplex PCR, and TCRdb holds only the in-frame ones, with some missing. The sample yields about 150,000 clones, roughly 72% seen once. Unmatched junction bases numbered 4, after V lost 6 bases and J lost 5 bases. This CDR3 has 13 amino acids. Germline CDR1 and CDR2: MNHNY and SVGAGI (reference sequence). In regard to this clone: What it binds is unknown.

Sample: PBMCs. The sequence was obtained from a man aged 35 to 55 in good health and CMV-seronegative. The rearrangement links TRBV6-6 to TRBJ1-1; TRBD1 aligns across 9 bases. CDR3: CASRRDRGTEAFF. DNA of the CDR3: TGTGCCAGCAGGCGCGACAGGGGGACTGAAGCTTTCTTT.